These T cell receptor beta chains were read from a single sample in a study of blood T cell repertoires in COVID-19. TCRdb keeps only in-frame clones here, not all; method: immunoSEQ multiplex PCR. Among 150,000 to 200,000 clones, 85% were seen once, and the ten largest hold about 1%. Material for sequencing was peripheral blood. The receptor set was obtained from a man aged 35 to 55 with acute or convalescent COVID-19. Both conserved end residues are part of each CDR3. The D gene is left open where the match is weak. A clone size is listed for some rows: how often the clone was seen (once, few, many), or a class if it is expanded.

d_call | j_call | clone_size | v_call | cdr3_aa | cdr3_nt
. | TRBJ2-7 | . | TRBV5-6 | CASSLAMAQQYF | TGTGCCAGCAGCTTGGCGATGGCCCAGCAGTACTTC
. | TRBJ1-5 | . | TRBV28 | CASTMGGDVQPQHF | TGTGCCAGCACCATGGGAGGGGATGTCCAGCCCCAGCATTTT
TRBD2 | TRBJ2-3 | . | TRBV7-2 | CASSSAGGPLDTQYF | TGTGCCAGCAGCTCAGCGGGGGGGCCTCTGGATACGCAGTATTTT
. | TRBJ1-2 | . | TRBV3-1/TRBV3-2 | CASSQEALRTDYGYTF | TGTGCCAGCAGCCAAGAGGCCTTGAGGACAGACTATGGCTACACCTTC
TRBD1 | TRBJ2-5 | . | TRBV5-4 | CASSSRDRVYQETQYF | TGTGCCAGCAGCTCCCGGGACAGAGTTTACCAAGAGACCCAGTACTTC
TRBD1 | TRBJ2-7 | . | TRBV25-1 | CASRQGDYEQYF | TGTGCCAGCCGTCAGGGGGATTACGAGCAGTACTTC
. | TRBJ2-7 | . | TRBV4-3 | CASSQDRRGAEEQYF | TGCGCCAGCAGCCAAGATCGTCGGGGGGCGGAGGAGCAGTACTTC
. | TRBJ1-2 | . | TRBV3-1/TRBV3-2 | CASSQNEGENGYTF | TGTGCCAGCAGCCAAAACGAAGGGGAAAATGGCTACACCTTC
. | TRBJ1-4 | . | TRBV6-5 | CASRRISGEKLFF | TGTGCCAGCAGGCGGATCTCGGGTGAAAAACTGTTTTTT
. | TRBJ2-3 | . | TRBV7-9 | CASSRRGVADTQYF | TGTGCCAGCAGCCGGAGGGGAGTAGCAGATACGCAGTATTTT
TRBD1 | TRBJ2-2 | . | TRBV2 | CASVDRGPGTGELFF | TGTGCCAGCGTAGACAGGGGGCCGGGCACCGGGGAGCTGTTTTTT
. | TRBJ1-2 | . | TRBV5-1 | CASSPLRGNTYGYTF | TGCGCCAGCAGCCCTCTGAGAGGGAATACCTATGGCTACACCTTC
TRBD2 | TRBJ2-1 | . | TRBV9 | CASSVGGGANEQFF | TGTGCCAGCAGCGTAGGCGGGGGGGCCAATGAGCAGTTCTTC
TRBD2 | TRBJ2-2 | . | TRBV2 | CASSPSGPNTGELFF | TGTGCCAGCAGTCCTAGCGGTCCGAACACCGGGGAGCTGTTTTTT
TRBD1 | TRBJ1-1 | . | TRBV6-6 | CASSRRQGGMRNTEAFF | TGTGCCAGCAGTCGGCGACAGGGCGGTATGAGGAACACTGAAGCTTTCTTT
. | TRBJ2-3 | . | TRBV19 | CASSVNLAIALDTQYF | TGTGCCAGTAGTGTCAACCTAGCCATCGCCCTGGATACGCAGTATTTT
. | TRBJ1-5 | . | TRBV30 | CAWSVGNQPQHF | TGTGCCTGGAGTGTCGGCAATCAGCCCCAGCATTTT
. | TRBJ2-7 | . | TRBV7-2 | CASSPQEGSYEQYF | TGTGCCAGCAGCCCACAGGAGGGCTCCTACGAGCAGTACTTC
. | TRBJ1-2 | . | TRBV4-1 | CASSPDTAYGYTF | TGCGCCAGCAGCCCCGACACCGCCTATGGCTACACCTTC
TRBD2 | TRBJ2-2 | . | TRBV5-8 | CASSLMTSGGTGELFF | TGTGCCAGCAGCTTAATGACTAGCGGAGGCACCGGGGAGCTGTTTTTT
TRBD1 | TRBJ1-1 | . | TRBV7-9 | CASSRQGGMNTEAFF | TGTGCCAGCAGCAGACAGGGGGGCATGAACACTGAAGCTTTCTTT
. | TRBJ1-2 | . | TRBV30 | CAWGRQDGYTF | TGTGCCTGGGGGAGACAGGATGGCTACACCTTC
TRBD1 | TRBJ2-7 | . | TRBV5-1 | CASSFRTGGIYEQYF | TGCGCCAGCAGCTTTCGGACAGGGGGCATCTACGAGCAGTACTTC
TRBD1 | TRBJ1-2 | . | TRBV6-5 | CASSTGGGGYGYTF | TGTGCCAGCAGTACAGGGGGCGGCGGCTATGGCTACACCTTC
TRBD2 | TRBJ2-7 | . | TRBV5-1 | CASSLDTSGGQYF | TGCGCCAGCAGCTTGGATACTAGCGGGGGGCAGTACTTC
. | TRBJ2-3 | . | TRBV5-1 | CASSLTGEATDTQYF | TGCGCCAGCAGCTTAACGGGGGAAGCCACAGATACGCAGTATTTT
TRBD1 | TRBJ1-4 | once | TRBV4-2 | CASSRDRGDTNEKLFF | TGTGCCAGCAGCCGAGACAGGGGGGACACTAATGAAAAACTGTTTTTT
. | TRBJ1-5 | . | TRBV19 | CASSIGPNQPQHF | TGTGCCAGTAGTATCGGTCCCAATCAGCCCCAGCATTTT
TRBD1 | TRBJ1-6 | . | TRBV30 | CAWSPDRADSYNSPLHF | TGTGCCTGGAGTCCCGACAGGGCAGACTCCTATAATTCACCCCTCCACTTT
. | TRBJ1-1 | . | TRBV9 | CASSVGGTRSMNTEAFF | TGTGCCAGCAGCGTAGGAGGGACAAGAAGTATGAACACTGAAGCTTTCTTT
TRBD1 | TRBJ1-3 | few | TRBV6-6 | CASSYSGTGARLIYF | TGTGCCAGCAGTTACTCCGGGACAGGGGCGCGGCTAATATATTTT
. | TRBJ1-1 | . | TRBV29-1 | CSVRDRRNTEAFF | TGCAGCGTTAGAGACAGGAGGAACACTGAAGCTTTCTTT
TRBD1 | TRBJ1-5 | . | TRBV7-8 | CASSLFESQGEGQPQHF | TGTGCCAGCAGCTTATTCGAAAGTCAGGGGGAAGGTCAGCCCCAGCATTTT
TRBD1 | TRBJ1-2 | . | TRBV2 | CASGDRVGYTF | TGTGCCAGCGGGGACAGGGTAGGCTACACCTTC
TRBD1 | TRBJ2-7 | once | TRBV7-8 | CASSLEPRTGGFSYEQYF | TGTGCCAGCAGCTTAGAACCCAGGACAGGGGGCTTCTCCTACGAGCAGTACTTC
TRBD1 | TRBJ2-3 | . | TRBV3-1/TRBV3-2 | CASQRRGQTDTQYF | TGTGCCAGCCAGCGAAGGGGGCAAACAGATACGCAGTATTTT
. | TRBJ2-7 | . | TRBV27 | CASSTSGEQYF | TGTGCCAGCAGTACCTCAGGCGAGCAGTACTTC
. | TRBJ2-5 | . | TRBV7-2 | CASSLFSGGETQYF | TGTGCCAGCAGCTTATTCTCCGGGGGAGAGACCCAGTACTTC
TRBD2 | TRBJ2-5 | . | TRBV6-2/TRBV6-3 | CASSPGLAGAGVLETQYF | TGTGCCAGCAGCCCCGGACTAGCGGGGGCCGGCGTTTTGGAGACCCAGTACTTC
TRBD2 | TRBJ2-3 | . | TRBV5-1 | CASSITSGATDTQYF | TGCGCCAGCAGCATCACTAGCGGGGCCACAGATACGCAGTATTTT
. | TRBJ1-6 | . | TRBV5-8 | CASSRGGPPLHF | TGTGCCAGCAGCCGGGGGGGGCCACCCCTCCACTTT
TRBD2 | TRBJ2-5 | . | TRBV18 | CASSPPSGGEETQYF | TGTGCCAGCTCACCACCATCCGGGGGGGAAGAGACCCAGTACTTC